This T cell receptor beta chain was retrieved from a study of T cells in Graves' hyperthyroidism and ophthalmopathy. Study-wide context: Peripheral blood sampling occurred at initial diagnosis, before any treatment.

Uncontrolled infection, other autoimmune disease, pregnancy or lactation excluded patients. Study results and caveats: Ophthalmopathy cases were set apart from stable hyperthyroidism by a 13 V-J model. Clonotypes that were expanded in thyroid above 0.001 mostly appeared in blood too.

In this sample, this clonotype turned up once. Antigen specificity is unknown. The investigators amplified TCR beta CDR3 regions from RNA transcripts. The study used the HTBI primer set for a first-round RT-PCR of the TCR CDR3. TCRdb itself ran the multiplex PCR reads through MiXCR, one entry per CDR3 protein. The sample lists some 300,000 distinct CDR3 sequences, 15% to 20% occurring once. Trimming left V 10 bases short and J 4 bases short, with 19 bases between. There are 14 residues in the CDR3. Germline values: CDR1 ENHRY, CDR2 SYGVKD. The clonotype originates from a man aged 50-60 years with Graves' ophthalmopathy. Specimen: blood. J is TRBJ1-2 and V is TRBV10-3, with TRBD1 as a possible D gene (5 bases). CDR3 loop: CATPTPGTLYGYTF. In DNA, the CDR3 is TGTGCCACCCCGACCCCCGGGACCCTCTATGGCTACACCTTC.